The following is a T cell receptor beta chain sequence with its context. These data are taken from a study of blood T cell repertoires in COVID-19. Study-wide context: The cDNA or gDNA used as material had been derived from T cells, B-cell-depleted T cells, or PBMCs.

TCRdb keeps only in-frame clones here, not all; method: immunoSEQ multiplex PCR. The table has 120,000 or so clones, around three quarters seen once. The CDR3 is 14 amino acids. Trimming took 6 bases from V and 2 from J; bases not matched to a gene: 4. From germline, CDR1 is SEHNR and CDR2 FQNEAQ (reference sequence). Sequencing used peripheral blood. The V gene is TRBV7-9, the J gene TRBJ1-2; 9 nucleotides agree with TRBD1. This TCR came from a man in his sixties with active or convalescent COVID-19. CDR3 region: CASSRDRANYGYTF. CDR3 sequence (DNA): TGTGCCAGCAGTCGGGACAGGGCGAACTATGGCTACACCTTC.